Below are 29 T cell receptor beta chains sequenced from a single sample in a study of OX40 agonist ivuxolimab in advanced cancers. Libraries were prepared by immunoSEQ multiplex PCR; TCRdb keeps only in-frame clonotypes and omits some of them. The sample comprises some 79,000 clones, roughly 92% of which are singletons, and around 0.46% rests with the top ten. Source: CD4+ or CD8+ T cells sorted from blood, taken in a trial of the OX40 agonist ivuxolimab. These receptors were collected from an adult with an advanced solid tumor such as melanoma, head and neck, liver or kidney cancer.

This clone was found a few times. The chain uses TRBV5-1 and TRBJ1-5, with unresolved D. The V gene's germline CDR1 is SGHRS and CDR2 YFSETQ. Deletions cut 1 base from V and 6 bases from J, with 14 bases between. CDR3 length equals 15 residues. The chain's CDR3 is CASSLMGSEGQPQHF. The CDR3 region has the DNA TGCGCCAGCAGCTTGATGGGGTCGGAAGGTCAGCCCCAGCATTTT. Full variable domain (remainder filled in from reference TRBV5-1 and TRBJ1-5): KAGVTQTPRYLIKTRGQQVTLSCSPISGHRSVSWYQQTPGQGLQFLFEYFSETQRNKGNFPGRFSGRQFSNSRSEMNVSTLELGDSALYLCASSLMGSEGQPQHFGDGTRLSIL.

The CDR3 sequence: CASSRWGGRETQYF. In DNA form, the CDR3 reads TGTGCCAGCAGCCGCTGGGGGGGGAGAGAGACCCAGTACTTC. The chain employs TRBV14 and TRBJ2-5; 7 bases are a match to TRBD2. Germline V gene sequence: CDR1 SGHDN, CDR2 FVKESK. This CDR3 is 14 amino acids long. With 4 bases clipped from V and 4 bases from J, the junction kept 6 bases outside the gene matches.

The sample holds a few counts of this clone. This sequence joins TRBV18 and TRBJ2-7, with 8 bases identical to TRBD1. Germline CDR1 reads KGHSH; CDR2 reads LQKENI. The CDR3 covers 15 residues. Trimming cost V 3 bases and J 3 bases; bases outside gene matches: 7. CDR3 in amino acids: CASSPSLDRGYEQYF. The CDR3 DNA follows: TGTGCCAGCTCACCTAGCCTCGACAGGGGCTACGAGCAGTACTTC. Looking up the rest from reference TRBV18 and TRBJ2-7 gives the full variable domain: NAGVMQNPRHLVRRRGQEARLRCSPMKGHSHVYWYRQLPEEGLKFMVYLQKENIIDESGMPKERFSAEFPKEGPSILRIQQVVRGDSAAYFCASSPSLDRGYEQYFGPGTRLTVT.

A single count supports this clone. V gene TRBV18 combines with J gene TRBJ2-3; D might be TRBD1 (6 bases). Per the germline V gene, CDR1 is KGHSH and CDR2 is LQKENI. The CDR3 is made up of 15 amino acids. V was pared by 1 base and J by 2 bases, with 10 bases between. CDR3 amino acids: CASSPRTADTDTQYF. CDR3 coding DNA: TGTGCCAGCTCACCACGGACAGCCGACACAGATACGCAGTATTTT.

The CDR3 is CASSFRDRGPGGPGEQFF. DNA of the CDR3: TGTGCCAGCAGCTTTCGAGACAGGGGGCCGGGAGGGCCTGGTGAGCAGTTCTTC. The chain uses TRBV11-3 and TRBJ2-1, with 10 bases fitting TRBD1. The CDR3 is 18 amino acids. Trimming cost V 3 bases and J 9 bases; bases outside gene matches: 17. Germline lookup yields CDR1 SGHNT and CDR2 YENEEA.

The chain couples TRBV5-1 to TRBJ1-1; 7 bases are a match to TRBD1. CDR1 is SGHRS, CDR2 YFSETQ, per germline. With 4 bases clipped from V and 5 bases from J, the junction kept 8 bases outside the gene matches. The CDR3 spans 14 residues. The CDR3 spells CASSGGQRGTEAFF. As DNA, the CDR3 is TGCGCCAGCAGCGGGGGACAGAGGGGAACTGAAGCTTTCTTT.

This rearrangement joins TRBV27 to TRBJ2-6; a possible D gene is TRBD1 (6 bases). The CDR3 consists of 16 residues. CDR1 is MNHEY, CDR2 SMNVEV, per germline (reference sequence). Trimming took off 5 bases at V and 2 bases at J, with 13 bases between the two ends. CDR3 sequence (DNA): TGTGCCAGCAGTCCCTACAGGGCACCTGGGGCCAACGTCCTGACTTTC. Translation gives CASSPYRAPGANVLTF.

The gene calls are TRBV10-2 and TRBJ1-2, with D possibly matching TRBD1 (5 bases). Per the germline V gene, CDR1 is WSHSY and CDR2 is SAAADI. The CDR3 extends over 15 amino acids. The germline V and J ends were trimmed by 1 base and 1 base, with 10 bases remaining between them. The chain's CDR3 is CASSEFRQFNYGYTF. In nucleotides, the CDR3 is TGCGCCAGCAGTGAGTTTAGACAGTTTAACTATGGCTACACCTTC.

The chain employs TRBV2 and TRBJ2-7; D is tentatively TRBD1 or TRBD2 (5 bases each). Deletions cut 5 bases from V and 5 bases from J, with 16 bases between. Per the germline V gene, CDR1 is SNHLY and CDR2 is FYNNEI. There are 14 residues in the CDR3. As DNA, the CDR3 is TGTGCCAGCAGTTTCCGGGACGGCCGTAACGAGCAGTACTTC. It encodes CASSFRDGRNEQYF.

The chain recombines TRBV6-5 with TRBJ1-4; D is undetermined. V was pared by 6 bases and J by 0 bases, with 11 bases between. Germline CDR1 MNHEY, CDR2 SVGAGI. CDR3 length equals 15 residues. CDR3 nucleotide sequence: TGTGCCAGCAGGTCCCCGAGTGCAACTAATGAAAAACTGTTTTTT. Amino acids: CASRSPSATNEKLFF.

The V call is TRBV7-2, the J call TRBJ2-2; D is possibly TRBD1 or TRBD2 (5 bases each). V was cut by 2 bases and J by 3 bases, with 16 bases left in between. This CDR3 is 17 amino acids long. Germline V gives CDR1 SGHTA, CDR2 FQGNSA. CDR3 bases: TGTGCCAGCAGCTTAAACGCGGTCTGGGGGTACACCGGGGAGCTGTTTTTT. Its translation: CASSLNAVWGYTGELFF.

This clone has only one observation. The rearrangement uses TRBV9 and TRBJ1-1; possible D gene TRBD1, 6 bases. Germline CDR1 reads SGDLS; CDR2 reads YYNGEE. This CDR3 is 15 amino acids long. Trimming took 3 bases from V and 1 from J, leaving 13 bases between them. The CDR3 loop reads CASSAIGTTNTEAFF. CDR3 in DNA: TGTGCCAGCAGCGCTATAGGGACAACGAACACTGAAGCTTTCTTT.

This rearrangement joins TRBV25-1 to TRBJ2-5; no clear D. CDR3 size: 15 residues. The V and J ends lost 2 bases and 5 bases respectively, with 15 bases between them. Germline-derived CDR1 and CDR2 are MGHDK and SYGVNS. DNA of the CDR3: TGTGCCAGCAGTGAACTCCAAGATTTTGGGGAGACCCAGTACTTC. This sequence encodes CASSELQDFGETQYF.

CDR3 sequence (DNA): TGTGCCAGTAGTTTCCCCGGGGGACGGAGTTGGGGAAACATTCAGTACTTC. It codes for CASSFPGGRSWGNIQYF. The chain combines TRBV19 with TRBJ2-4, with D possibly TRBD2 on 6 matching bases. Germline loops: CDR1 LNHDA, CDR2 SQIVND (reference sequence). The V gene lost 5 bases and the J gene lost 6 bases, with 23 bases spanning the gap. CDR3 length: 17 amino acids.

The chain employs TRBV2 and TRBJ2-2; the D call may be TRBD1 or TRBD2 (6 bases each). Germline CDR1 and CDR2: SNHLY and FYNNEI. Trimming took 6 bases from V and 6 from J, leaving 17 bases between them. The CDR3 totals 15 residues. DNA of the CDR3: TGTGCCAGCAGCGGGGGCCTAGCGTCCCCCGGGGAGCTGTTTTTT. Its protein is CASSGGLASPGELFF.

The V and J genes are TRBV19 and TRBJ2-1; weak D call: TRBD2 (5 bases). Trimming took off 3 bases at V and 4 bases at J, with 10 bases between the two ends. CDR3 length equals 14 residues. The germline CDR1 and CDR2 sequences are LNHDA and SQIVND (reference sequence). The DNA of the CDR3 is TGTGCCAGTAGTATTTTCGGGGTTTACAATGAGCAGTTCTTC. Translated, it gives CASSIFGVYNEQFF.

This clone was found once. The chain uses TRBV6-5 and TRBJ2-7, with D possibly being TRBD2 (7 bases). The CDR3 runs 16 residues. Trimming pared 0 bases from V and 0 bases from J, leaving 12 bases between. CDR1 is MNHEY, CDR2 SVGAGI, per germline. This chain's CDR3 is CASSYSQRDNSYEQYF. CDR3 sequence (DNA): TGTGCCAGCAGTTACTCCCAGCGGGACAACTCCTACGAGCAGTACTTC.

CDR3 amino acids: CASSDQRGVNYGYTF. The CDR3 bases are TGCGCCAGCAGCGATCAGAGGGGGGTAAACTATGGCTACACCTTC. The rearrangement uses TRBV4-1 and TRBJ1-2; D is perhaps TRBD1 (6 bases). Trimming pared 5 bases from V and 2 bases from J, leaving 15 bases between. The V gene's germline CDR1 is MGHRA and CDR2 YSYEKL. CDR3 length: 15 amino acids.

CDR3 DNA: TGTGCCTGGAGCCGAGGGACTAGCGGACAAGAGACCCAGTACTTC. Translated, it gives CAWSRGTSGQETQYF. V usage is TRBV30 and J usage is TRBJ2-5; 11 bases align to TRBD2. The CDR3 spans 15 residues. Looked up from germline, CDR1 is GTSNPN and CDR2 is SVGIG (reference sequence). The ends lost 3 bases at V and 2 bases at J; junction bases unmatched: 5.

The J gene is TRBJ2-7, the V gene TRBV5-1, with D unresolved. This CDR3 is 13 amino acids long. The germline gives CDR1 SGHRS, CDR2 YFSETQ. V dropped 3 bases and J dropped 2 bases, with 9 bases sitting between them. CDR3 sequence reads: CASSSPDTYEQYF. CDR3 nucleotide sequence: TGCGCCAGCAGCTCACCAGATACCTACGAGCAGTACTTC.

This clone has just one count. The rearrangement uses TRBV30 and TRBJ2-7, with TRBD1 matching over 12 bases. The CDR3 has 13 residues. From germline, CDR1 is GTSNPN and CDR2 SVGIG (reference sequence). The J segment lost 5 bases and the V segment lost 8 bases, leaving 7 bases of the junction unmatched. CDR3 DNA: TGTGCCAGCCGGGACAGGGGGCTCCACGAGCAGTACTTC. Translating gives CASRDRGLHEQYF.

The V and J genes are TRBV7-9 and TRBJ1-5; tentative D call: TRBD1 (6 bases). CDR1 and CDR2 (germline): SEHNR, FQNEAQ (reference sequence). Trimming left V 5 bases short and J 2 bases short, with 19 bases between. This CDR3 is 17 amino acids long. For the CDR3, the DNA is TGTGCCAGCAGCAAAAATCGGGGGCCTTCGGGCAATCAGCCCCAGCATTTT. Its translation is CASSKNRGPSGNQPQHF.

V usage is TRBV19 and J usage is TRBJ2-5; D is possibly TRBD2 (6 bases). The CDR3 is made up of 16 amino acids. The germline CDR1 and CDR2 sequences are LNHDA and SQIVND (reference sequence). Trimming took off 1 base at V and 4 bases at J, with 16 bases between the two ends. CDR3 region: CASSIGWSPGGETQYF. The CDR3 DNA is TGTGCCAGTAGTATAGGCTGGTCCCCCGGGGGAGAGACCCAGTACTTC.

The gene calls are TRBV2 and TRBJ2-5; 7 bases match TRBD2. V dropped 4 bases and J dropped 3; count of bases not matched to a gene: 2. The CDR3 has 13 residues. Germline CDR1 is SNHLY and CDR2 is FYNNEI. The CDR3 sequence: CASSGLAEETQYF. The CDR3 DNA reads TGTGCCAGCAGTGGTCTAGCGGAAGAGACCCAGTACTTC.

With regard to this clone: Other DNA sequences in the same sample also yield this CDR3. The rearrangement uses TRBV27 and TRBJ1-1, with a tentative D call TRBD1 (5 bases). Germline V gene lookup returns CDR1 MNHEY and CDR2 SMNVEV (reference sequence). This CDR3 contains 16 residues. Trimming shortened V by 4 bases and J by 4 bases, and 19 bases separated the two germline ends. The CDR3 DNA reads as TGTGCCAGCAGTTCCCGCACAGGCGGGGGGGGCACTGAAGCTTTCTTT. Translating it yields CASSSRTGGGGTEAFF.

The chain combines TRBV28 with TRBJ2-1, with D maybe TRBD2 (6 bases). This CDR3 has 16 amino acids. CDR1 and CDR2 (germline): MDHEN, SYDVKM. V lost 8 bases, J lost 5 bases, and 22 bases lay in between. This chain's CDR3 is CASQVGWGTLNNEQFF. Written as DNA, the CDR3 is TGTGCCAGCCAAGTGGGGTGGGGGACTCTTAACAATGAGCAGTTCTTC.

J is TRBJ2-1 and V is TRBV5-1, with TRBD2 matching over 9 bases. Germline V gene lookup returns CDR1 SGHRS and CDR2 YFSETQ. Trimming took 4 bases from V and 5 from J; bases not matched to a gene: 10. The CDR3 has 16 amino acids. CDR3: CASSGVAGVGNNEQFF. As DNA, the CDR3 is TGCGCCAGCAGCGGGGTAGCGGGAGTTGGAAACAATGAGCAGTTCTTC.

This clone was counted between two and nine times. In DNA form, the CDR3 reads TGTGCCAGCAGCCGAGAGGACACTGAAGCTTTCTTT. It is translated as CASSREDTEAFF. V gene TRBV9 combines with J gene TRBJ1-1; D is uncertain. This CDR3 comprises 12 residues. Germline values: CDR1 SGDLS, CDR2 YYNGEE. Trimming left V 4 bases short and J 3 bases short, with 7 bases between. Full variable domain (rest looked up from reference TRBV9 and TRBJ1-1): DSGVTQTPKHLITATGQRVTLRCSPRSGDLSVYWYQQSLDQGLQFLIQYYNGEERAKGNILERFSAQQFPDLHSELNLSSLELGDSALYFCASSREDTEAFFGQGTRLTVV.

This chain's CDR3 is CASSPGAPMYEQYF. CDR3 in DNA: TGTGCCAGCTCCCCAGGGGCTCCTATGTACGAGCAGTACTTC. V gene TRBV18 combines with J gene TRBJ2-7, with a possible D match to TRBD1 (6 bases). This CDR3 is built from 14 residues. Germline V gives CDR1 KGHSH, CDR2 LQKENI. The germline V and J ends were trimmed by 6 bases and 4 bases, with 16 bases remaining between them.